This TCR beta chain was identified during a study of blood T cell repertoires in COVID-19. Study-wide context: Whether acute or convalescent, the COVID-19 samples came from the United States, Italy and Spain. PBMCs, B-cell-depleted T cells, or T cells were the source of the cDNA or gDNA that made up the material.

In the case of this clone: The junction shows a germline mismatch at one end, possibly a read error.

Original data processing: Counts of nucleated cells, estimated from reference gene primer amplification, were obtained. Generated by immunoSEQ multiplex PCR, the TCRdb table keeps only in-frame clones and is missing some. D and trimming come from the DNA, and the V and J calls and clone size come from that table. This table holds 50,000 to 55,000 clones, just over 85% found once. Sequencing input: peripheral blood. This receptor was taken from an elderly man with acute or convalescent COVID-19.

In DNA, the CDR3 is TGTGCCAGCAGTTACACCGAGACTAGTGAGCGGTTCTTC. Translating it yields CASSYTETSERFF. The J gene is TRBJ2-1, the V gene TRBV6-6, with TRBD2 as a possible D gene (6 bases). The CDR3 spans 13 residues. Germline V gene sequence: CDR1 MNHNY, CDR2 SVGAGI (reference sequence).